This T cell receptor beta chain stems from a study of shared clonotypes between healthy human individuals. CD45RO-negative cells were positively selected for CCR7, leaving out terminally differentiated effector memory CD45RA+ cells. Germline values: CDR1 SQVTM, CDR2 ANQGSEA. Deletions cut 4 bases from V and 1 base from J, with 7 bases between. CDR3 length equals 12 residues. Regarding the study as a whole: The expectation was that sequencing depth would affect clonotype sharing among donors.

Concerning this clone: The antigen remains undetermined. Other nucleotide sequences from this sample produce the same CDR3.

Replicate PCRs from sorted subsets contained roughly 200 ng DNA, which is around 30,000 T cell genomes. Here immunoSEQ multiplex PCR was the method, and the copy in TCRdb shows in-frame clones only, minus some. The sample has 1.5 million to 2.5 million clones; less than 95% are singletons. Sequences were obtained from naive CD8+ T cells sorted from blood. The TCR originated in a man aged 18 to 30 in good health. The chain combines TRBV29-1 with TRBJ1-1; D is ambiguous. Here the CDR3 DNA reads TGCAGCGTTGGGGGTCAGAACACTGAAGCTTTCTTT. It specifies CSVGGQNTEAFF.